Presented here are 32 T cell receptor beta chains from one specimen sequenced in a study of blood T cells in healthy people across ages. A second roughly 7 to 12 cycle PCR used barcoded and J-beta primers. TCRdb called the 5' RACE reads again in MiXCR, with one record for every CDR3 protein. Seen here are roughly 650,000 distinct CDR3 sequences, less than 40% observed once, and the top ten hold 15%. The sequencing sample was made of blood. The receptor source for this set is a woman of 80 years or more in good health.

In its sample, this clonotype was seen many times. The V gene is TRBV7-6, the J gene TRBJ2-7; weak D call: TRBD1 (6 bases). This CDR3 comprises 17 residues. Germline V gene lookup returns CDR1 SGHVS and CDR2 FNYEAQ. The V and J ends lost 10 bases and 0 bases respectively, with 25 bases between them. Here the CDR3 reads CATTLGAGQVSSYEQYF. CDR3 DNA: TGTGCCACCACGTTGGGGGCAGGGCAAGTCTCCTCCTACGAGCAGTACTTC.

This clonotype was counted between two and nine times. V gene TRBV5-5 combines with J gene TRBJ1-4; 8 bases line up with TRBD1. The CDR3 has 15 amino acids. Looked up from germline, CDR1 is SGHKS and CDR2 is YYEKEE (reference sequence). Unmatched junction bases numbered 5, after V lost 5 bases and J lost 2 bases. CDR3 residues: CASRGRGHTNEKLFF. CDR3 nucleotides: TGTGCCAGCAGGGGCAGGGGGCACACTAATGAAAAACTGTTTTTT.

Remarks on this clonotype: Just one base apart from a much larger clone, this may be a read error. This rearrangement joins TRBV5-1 to TRBJ2-1, with D possibly TRBD1 on 5 matching bases. Near its end, the DNA agrees better with TRBJ2-7, so the J call may be wrong. Per the germline V gene, CDR1 is SGHRS and CDR2 is YFSETQ. The CDR3 length is 13 residues. CDR3 residues: CASSFGAYNEQYF. The CDR3 DNA is TGCGCCAGCAGCTTTGGGGCCTACAATGAGCAGTACTTC.

This clonotype was observed many times. This chain joins TRBV7-3 and TRBJ2-3; D perhaps matches TRBD1 (5 bases). The CDR3 spans 13 residues. V shed 0 bases and J shed 4 bases, with 5 bases lying between them. Germline V CDR1 and CDR2: SGHTA, FQGTGA. The CDR3 region has the DNA TGTGCCAGCAGCTTAACGGGGCCAGATACGCAGTATTTT. It codes for CASSLTGPDTQYF.

This clonotype occurred many times. The chain combines TRBV11-2 with TRBJ1-2, with D uncertain. Looked up from germline, CDR1 is SGHAT and CDR2 is FQNNGV. This CDR3 comprises 14 residues. Trimming cost V 4 bases and J 7 bases, with 16 bases left between them. CDR3 nucleotides: TGTGCCAGCAGCTCGGGAGGAGAAGGCGGTGGCTACACCTTC. Its protein is CASSSGGEGGGYTF.

The table lists this clonotype with a few counts. The V and J genes are TRBV2 and TRBJ2-1, with 9 positions matching TRBD1. V was pared by 5 bases and J by 5 bases, with 13 bases of the junction left unmatched. Per germline, CDR1 SNHLY and CDR2 FYNNEI. The CDR3 extends over 17 amino acids. As DNA, the CDR3 is TGTGCCAGCAGTCAAATGGGGGACAGGGTCCAAAACAATGAGCAGTTCTTC. It specifies CASSQMGDRVQNNEQFF.

Details on this clonotype: A much larger clonotype is one base distant, so this may be a read error. V usage is TRBV6-2 or TRBV6-3 and J usage is TRBJ2-3, with D maybe TRBD2 (5 bases). Per germline, CDR1 MNHEY and CDR2 SVGEGT. The CDR3 extends over 12 amino acids. CDR3: CASSDRPDMQYF. The DNA of the CDR3 is TGTGCCAGTAGCGACCGGCCAGATATGCAGTATTTT.

This clonotype was observed once. The V and J genes are TRBV4-3 and TRBJ1-2, with 7 bases matching TRBD1. The CDR3 has 16 residues. Germline CDR1 and CDR2: LGHNA and YSLEER. With V trimmed by 3 bases and J by 1 base, 8 bases remained unmatched. CDR3 sequence: CASSHRGDTINYGYTF. In DNA, the CDR3 is TGCGCCAGCAGCCACAGGGGGGATACTATTAACTATGGCTACACCTTC.

This clonotype was seen at least ten times. The chain carries TRBV7-2 and TRBJ2-7, with D tentatively TRBD2 (5 bases). V was shortened by 6 bases and J by 4 bases, with 19 bases between the two germline ends. The CDR3 runs 15 residues. The V gene's germline CDR1 is SGHTA and CDR2 FQGNSA. CDR3 region: CASRLSTMGEYEQYF. In DNA, the CDR3 is TGTGCCAGCAGGCTTAGTACTATGGGAGAGTACGAGCAGTACTTC.

This clonotype was observed at least ten times. The J gene is TRBJ2-1, the V gene TRBV3-1, with 12 bases matching TRBD2. The CDR3 spans 16 residues. V lost 4 bases, J lost 4 bases, and 5 bases stayed unmatched. From germline, CDR1 is LGHDT and CDR2 YNNKEL (reference sequence). The CDR3 nucleotides are TGTGCCAGCAGCCGTCGGACTAGCGGGGCTTACAATGAGCAGTTCTTC. Amino acids: CASSRRTSGAYNEQFF.

The rearrangement joins TRBV7-9 to TRBJ2-7; TRBD1 matches at 10 bases. Per germline, CDR1 SEHNR and CDR2 FQNEAQ (reference sequence). The CDR3 is 18 residues long. Trimming cost V 10 bases and J 7 bases; bases outside gene matches: 25. DNA of the CDR3: TGTGCCACCCATACCCTCCTAAACCCGGGACAGGGGACGAGTGAGCAGTACTTC. Encoded protein: CATHTLLNPGQGTSEQYF.

This clonotype appeared many times. This chain connects TRBV29-1 to TRBJ1-1; weak D call: TRBD1 (6 bases). Per the germline V gene, CDR1 is SQVTM and CDR2 is ANQGSEA. This CDR3 comprises 13 residues. Trimming took off 6 bases at V and 5 bases at J, with 16 bases between the two ends. In DNA form, the CDR3 reads TGCAGCGTGTTCGGAGGGGGGGATACTGAAGCTTTCTTT. This sequence encodes CSVFGGGDTEAFF.

This clonotype was counted between two and nine times. V is TRBV4-3 and J is TRBJ1-1, with 7 bases that match TRBD1. Germline trimming cut 0 bases from V and 0 bases from J; bases unmatched to any gene: 1. Germline CDR1 is LGHNA and CDR2 is YSLEER. This CDR3 spans 15 amino acids. The CDR3 region has the DNA TGCGCCAGCAGCCAAGATCAGGGGGTGAACACTGAAGCTTTCTTT. Protein product: CASSQDQGVNTEAFF.

The chain combines TRBV5-1 with TRBJ2-3; D uncertain. Trimming took 0 bases from V and 1 from J, leaving 9 bases between them. This CDR3 is 15 amino acids long. CDR1 and CDR2 (germline): SGHRS, YFSETQ. The CDR3 bases are TGCGCCAGCAGCTTGGCACGGAAACGCACAGATACGCAGTATTTT. Its translation is CASSLARKRTDTQYF.

Details on this clonotype: The junction and the germline gene differ at one end; a read error may be behind it. The V call is TRBV10-3, the J call TRBJ1-1; D ambiguous. The germline V gene encodes CDR1 ENHRY and CDR2 SYGVKD. This CDR3 comprises 11 residues. The CDR3 sequence is CATRVNTEAIF. In nucleotides, the CDR3 is TGTGCCACCCGGGTGAACACTGAAGCTATCTTT.

At least ten counts were recorded for this clonotype. The chain uses TRBV7-2 and TRBJ2-3; D is perhaps TRBD2 (6 bases). CDR1 is SGHTA and CDR2 is FQGNSA in the germline V gene. Deletions cut 3 bases from V and 0 bases from J, with 13 bases between. The CDR3 sequence is 16 residues long. The CDR3 nucleotides are TGTGCCAGCAGCTTCAGAGGGACTCCTAGCACAGATACGCAGTATTTT. Its translation: CASSFRGTPSTDTQYF.

With regard to this clonotype: A much larger clonotype is one base distant, so this may be a read error. The rearrangement joins TRBV11-1 to TRBJ2-1; no definite D call. Germline assignment: CDR1 SGHAT and CDR2 FQDESV (reference sequence). V shed 1 base and J shed 8 bases, with 15 bases lying between them. The CDR3 loop spans 15 amino acids. The CDR3 DNA sequence: TGTGCCAGCAGCTTAGGATTGGTACAGTACGATGAGCAGTTCTTC. Encoded protein: CASSLGLVQYDEQFF. The whole variable domain, remainder taken from reference TRBV11-1 and TRBJ2-1, is EAEVAQSPRYKITEKSQAVAFWCDPISGHATLYWYRQILGQGPELLVQFQDESVVDDSQLPKDRFSAERLKGVDSTLKIQPAELGDSAMYLCASSLGLVQYDEQFFGPGTRLTVL.

This clonotype was found many times. CDR3 sequence reads: CSASDRRNYGYTF. CDR3 sequence (DNA): TGCAGTGCTAGTGACAGGCGTAACTATGGCTACACCTTC. The chain carries TRBV20-1 and TRBJ1-2; maybe TRBD1 (6 bases). Per germline, CDR1 DFQATT and CDR2 SNEGSKA (reference sequence). V lost 3 bases and J 1 base, leaving 9 bases between the germline ends. The CDR3 is made up of 13 amino acids.

The chain employs TRBV29-1 and TRBJ2-7, with 9 positions matching TRBD2. After removal of 6 bases from V and 7 bases from J, the junction contained 16 bases not matched to a gene. This CDR3 region has 15 residues. Germline V gene sequence: CDR1 SQVTM, CDR2 ANQGSEA. The CDR3 DNA is TGCAGCGTAGCGGGGGGAAGCGGGAGTAAGCGGGAGCAGTACTTC. This gives the protein CSVAGGSGSKREQYF.

This clonotype showed up just a few times. In nucleotides, the CDR3 is TGTGCCAGCAGCTTAGACATGGCAAATACGCAGTATTTT. It encodes CASSLDMANTQYF. The chain links TRBV7-2 to TRBJ2-3; D remains ambiguous. The CDR3 totals 13 residues. V lost 1 base to trimming and J lost 7 bases, with 9 bases between them. Germline loops: CDR1 SGHTA, CDR2 FQGNSA.

Many counts were recorded for this clonotype. The chain links TRBV6-6 to TRBJ2-3, with D tentatively TRBD1 or TRBD2 (5 bases each). V lost 2 bases to trimming and J lost 6 bases, with 12 bases between them. Looked up from germline, CDR1 is MNHNY and CDR2 is SVGAGI (reference sequence). The CDR3 sequence is 14 residues long. Here the CDR3 DNA reads TGTGCCAGCAGTTACGAGGGGTCTTGGGATACGCAGTATTTT. Translated: CASSYEGSWDTQYF.

The gene calls are TRBV29-1 and TRBJ1-1; D is uncertain. Germline assignment: CDR1 SQVTM and CDR2 ANQGSEA. This CDR3 comprises 10 residues. V dropped 4 bases and J dropped 6 bases, with 6 bases sitting between them. The chain's CDR3 is CSVALSEAFF. The CDR3 DNA sequence: TGCAGCGTTGCCTTGTCTGAAGCTTTCTTT.

The rearrangement joins TRBV14 to TRBJ2-1; D tentatively reads TRBD1 or TRBD2 (6 bases each). The CDR3 runs 14 residues. Germline loops: CDR1 SGHDN, CDR2 FVKESK. The V end was cut by 4 bases, the J end by 4 bases, with 11 bases between. This chain's CDR3 is CASSRRGNYNEQFF. Here the CDR3 DNA reads TGTGCCAGCAGCCGGAGGGGGAATTACAATGAGCAGTTCTTC.

In its sample, this clonotype was seen a few times. Sequence at one end of the junction differs from germline and may be a read error. This sequence joins TRBV13 and TRBJ2-5; 9 nucleotides agree with TRBD2. The DNA end is a closer match to TRBJ2-7, so the J assignment may be wrong. There are 14 residues in the CDR3. Germline-derived CDR1 and CDR2 are PRHDT and FYEKMQ (reference sequence). The CDR3 DNA is TGTGTCAGCAGCTTAGGGACTAGCTGGTACGAGCAGTACTTC. It encodes CVSSLGTSWYEQYF.

V usage is TRBV20-1 and J usage is TRBJ1-1; D uncertain. V was shortened by 1 base and J by 1 base, with 4 bases between the two germline ends. Germline lookup yields CDR1 DFQATT and CDR2 SNEGSKA (reference sequence). The length of the CDR3 is 12 residues. CDR3 bases: TGCAGTGCTAGAGTCCAGAACACTGAAGCTTTCTTT. Protein sequence: CSARVQNTEAFF.

This clonotype was counted ten times or more. The rearrangement uses TRBV29-1 and TRBJ2-1; possible D gene TRBD2, 6 bases. The V gene's germline CDR1 is SQVTM and CDR2 ANQGSEA. V gave up 3 bases and J gave up 4 bases, with 16 bases separating them. The length of the CDR3 is 15 residues. The CDR3 protein is CSVEPQRAFYNEQFF. The CDR3 bases are TGCAGCGTTGAGCCCCAGCGGGCATTTTACAATGAGCAGTTCTTC.

This clonotype occurred many times. The rearrangement joins TRBV27 to TRBJ2-5, with D unresolved. The germline V and J ends were trimmed by 2 bases and 11 bases, with 12 bases remaining between them. The CDR3 extends over 12 amino acids. Germline V CDR1 and CDR2: MNHEY, SMNVEV (reference sequence). The CDR3 nucleotides read TGTGCCAGCAGTTTAACGGGTTTTCAGCAGTACTTC. Its translation: CASSLTGFQQYF.

This clonotype was seen a few times. This CDR3 is CASSIDPAFRGANTGELFF. CDR3 in DNA: TGTGCCAGTAGTATAGACCCCGCTTTCCGCGGCGCGAACACCGGGGAGCTGTTTTTT. This rearrangement joins TRBV19 to TRBJ2-2; D uncertain. This CDR3 is built from 19 residues. Germline V gene lookup returns CDR1 LNHDA and CDR2 SQIVND (reference sequence). Trimming took 0 bases from V and 0 from J, leaving 17 bases between them.

Note on this clonotype: This may come from a read error, since a much larger clone is one base off. This chain uses TRBV20-1 with TRBJ1-2; D is unresolved. Trimming cost V 0 bases and J 6 bases, with 14 bases left between them. Germline V gene lookup returns CDR1 DFQATT and CDR2 SNEGSKA (reference sequence). The CDR3 has 14 amino acids. The CDR3 DNA sequence: TGCAGTGCTAGAGATTTATCGAAAGGCCATGGCTACACCTTC. This translates into CSARDLSKGHGYTF.

This clonotype was recorded at least ten times. The chain is built from TRBV20-1 and TRBJ2-7; D call uncertain. The CDR3 is 14 residues long. CDR1 and CDR2 from the germline V gene are DFQATT and SNEGSKA (reference sequence). V was cut by 0 bases and J by 9 bases, with 18 bases left in between. The DNA for the CDR3 is TGCAGTGCTAGAGATTGGGTAGAAGTGGCCCCGCAGTACTTC. Translation: CSARDWVEVAPQYF.

The table lists this clonotype with a few counts. V and J are TRBV5-1 and TRBJ1-6; D might be TRBD1 (5 bases). From germline, CDR1 is SGHRS and CDR2 YFSETQ. Trimming pared 0 bases from V and 7 bases from J, leaving 5 bases between. The CDR3 runs 13 residues. CDR3 amino acids: CASSLEGNSPLHF. In DNA form, the CDR3 reads TGCGCCAGCAGCTTGGAGGGGAATTCACCCCTCCACTTT. Using reference TRBV5-1 and TRBJ1-6 for the parts outside the CDR3, the full variable domain is KAGVTQTPRYLIKTRGQQVTLSCSPISGHRSVSWYQQTPGQGLQFLFEYFSETQRNKGNFPGRFSGRQFSNSRSEMNVSTLELGDSALYLCASSLEGNSPLHFGNGTRLTVT.

Turning to this clonotype: This could be a read error, since a much larger clone is one nucleotide away. The rearrangement links TRBV2 to TRBJ2-1; 8 bases match TRBD2. The end of the DNA fits TRBJ2-7 better, so the J call may be wrong. This CDR3 comprises 14 residues. Germline V CDR1 and CDR2: SNHLY, FYNNEI. In DNA, the CDR3 is TGTGCCAGCAGAGGGGGACTAGTTTACAATGAGCAGTACTTC. This translates into CASRGGLVYNEQYF.